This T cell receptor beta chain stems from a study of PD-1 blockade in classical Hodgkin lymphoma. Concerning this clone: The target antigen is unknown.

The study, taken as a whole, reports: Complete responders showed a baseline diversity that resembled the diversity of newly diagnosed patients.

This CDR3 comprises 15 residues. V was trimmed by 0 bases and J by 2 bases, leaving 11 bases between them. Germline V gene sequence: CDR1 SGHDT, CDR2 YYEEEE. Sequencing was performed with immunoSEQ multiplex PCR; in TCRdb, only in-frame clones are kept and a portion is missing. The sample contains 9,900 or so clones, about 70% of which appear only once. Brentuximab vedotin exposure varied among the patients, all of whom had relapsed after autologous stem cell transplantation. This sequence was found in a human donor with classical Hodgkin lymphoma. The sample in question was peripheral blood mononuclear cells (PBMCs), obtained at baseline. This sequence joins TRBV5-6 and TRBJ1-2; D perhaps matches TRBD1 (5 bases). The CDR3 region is CASSLGPTGNYGYTF. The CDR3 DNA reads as TGTGCCAGCAGCTTGGGCCCAACAGGAAACTATGGCTACACCTTC.